This T cell receptor (beta chain) was documented in a study of early T cells in non-severe SARS-CoV-2 infection. Study background: Sequencing was performed on bulk RNA from unsorted whole blood, leaving chains unpaired.

This CDR3 region has 12 residues. The ends lost 6 bases at V and 5 bases at J; junction bases unmatched: 5. Germline-derived CDR1 and CDR2 are SQVTM and ANQGSEA. This clonotype has at least ten counts. Unique molecular identifiers tagged individual cDNA molecules. TCRdb analysed the 5' RACE reads with MiXCR anew, one entry per CDR3 protein. Counted here are about 48,000 distinct CDR3 sequences, around 10% occurring once; the ten biggest clones make up 7.5% to 9%. This TCR derives from an adult who was a healthcare worker with PCR-confirmed SARS-CoV-2 infection or an uninfected control (not recorded which). The sample taken for sequencing was whole blood. The rearrangement uses TRBV29-1 and TRBJ1-2, with 8 bases fitting TRBD1. CDR3 coding DNA: TGCAGCGTCTCGACAGGGGATTATGGCTACACCTTC. Amino acids: CSVSTGDYGYTF.